This T cell receptor beta chain was retrieved from a study of blood T cells in healthy people across ages. The second PCR ran roughly 7 to 12 cycles with a sample-barcoded 5' primer and J-beta primers. Through a template-switch adaptor with 12 random nucleotides, each cDNA molecule received a tag. TCRdb re-derived calls from the 5' RACE reads in MiXCR, one entry per CDR3 protein. The data hold approximately 1,700,000 distinct CDR3 sequences, with roughly two fifths observed a single time. The CDR3 has 15 residues. CDR1 is DFQATT, CDR2 SNEGSKA, per germline (reference sequence). V was trimmed by 0 bases and J by 5 bases, leaving 16 bases between them.

The clonotype comes from a human donor in good health. Sequenced: blood. The V gene is TRBV20-1, the J gene TRBJ1-2, with D uncertain. The CDR3: CSARDSRVSLYGYTF. As DNA, the CDR3 is TGCAGTGCTAGAGATTCTAGGGTTTCACTATATGGCTACACCTTC.